The subject of this entry is one T cell receptor beta chain. This specimen belongs to a study of blood T cell repertoires in COVID-19. The overall study: Acute and convalescent COVID-19 specimens originated in the United States, Italy and Spain.

Authors' methods: Quantification of nucleated cells was approximated via reference gene primer amplification. Profiled with immunoSEQ multiplex PCR; TCRdb holds only in-frame clones, not every one. Clonal size and the V and J genes are those of that table, whereas D and trimming came from the DNA. Counted here are 270,000 or so clones, about nine tenths occurring once; the ten biggest clones make up approximately 2.5%. The study drew participants aged about 18 to 89 years from approximately 23 US areas. Cohort allocation depended upon clinical history that participants reported. The CDR3 runs to 15 residues. V lost 9 bases and J 4 bases, leaving 19 bases between the germline ends. Per germline, CDR1 MNHEY and CDR2 SVGAGI.

This chain joins TRBV6-5 and TRBJ1-5; D remains ambiguous. The TCR originated in a woman aged 40 to 50 with acute COVID-19. The specimen sequenced was PBMCs or T cells enriched from blood (not recorded which). The DNA of the CDR3 is TGTGCCAGTTCCCAGCAACTAGTCGTTAATCAGCCCCAGCATTTT. Translating it yields CASSQQLVVNQPQHF.